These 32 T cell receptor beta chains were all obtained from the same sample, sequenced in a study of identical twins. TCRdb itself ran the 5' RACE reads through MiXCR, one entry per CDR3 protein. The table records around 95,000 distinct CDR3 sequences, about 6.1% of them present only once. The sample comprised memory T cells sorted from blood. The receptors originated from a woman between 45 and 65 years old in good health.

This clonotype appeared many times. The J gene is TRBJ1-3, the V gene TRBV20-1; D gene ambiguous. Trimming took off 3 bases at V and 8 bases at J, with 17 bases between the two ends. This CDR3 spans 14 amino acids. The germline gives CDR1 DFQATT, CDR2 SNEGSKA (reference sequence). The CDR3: CSASPSLAGDTIYF. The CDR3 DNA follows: TGCAGTGCTAGTCCCTCCCTCGCCGGGGACACCATATATTTT.

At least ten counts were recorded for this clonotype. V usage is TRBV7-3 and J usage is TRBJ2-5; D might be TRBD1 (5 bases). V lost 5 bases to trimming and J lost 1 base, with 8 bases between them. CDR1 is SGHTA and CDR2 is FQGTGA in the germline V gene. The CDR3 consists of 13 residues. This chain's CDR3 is CASSHGAQETQYF. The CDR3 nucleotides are TGTGCCAGCAGCCATGGGGCCCAAGAGACCCAGTACTTC.

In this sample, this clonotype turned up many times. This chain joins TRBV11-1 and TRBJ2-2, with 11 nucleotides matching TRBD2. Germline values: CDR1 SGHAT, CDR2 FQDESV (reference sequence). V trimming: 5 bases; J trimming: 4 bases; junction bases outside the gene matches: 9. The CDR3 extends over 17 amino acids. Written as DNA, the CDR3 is TGTGCCAGCAGCCCAATGACTAGCGGGATTGCCACCGGGGAGCTGTTTTTT. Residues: CASSPMTSGIATGELFF.

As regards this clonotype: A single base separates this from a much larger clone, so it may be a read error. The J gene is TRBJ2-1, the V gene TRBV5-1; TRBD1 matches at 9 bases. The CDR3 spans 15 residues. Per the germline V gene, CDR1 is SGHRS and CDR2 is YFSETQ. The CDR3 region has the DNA TGCGCCAGCCGCTTCTCGGGACAGGGCTACAATGAGCAGTTCTTC. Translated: CASRFSGQGYNEQFF.

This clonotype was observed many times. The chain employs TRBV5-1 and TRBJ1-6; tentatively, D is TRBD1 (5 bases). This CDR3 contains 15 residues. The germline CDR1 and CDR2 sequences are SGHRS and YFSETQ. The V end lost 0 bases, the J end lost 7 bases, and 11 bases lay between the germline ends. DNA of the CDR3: TGCGCCAGCAGCTTGGCCGGGGGAGAGAATTCACCCCTCCACTTT. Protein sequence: CASSLAGGENSPLHF. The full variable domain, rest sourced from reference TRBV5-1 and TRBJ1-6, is KAGVTQTPRYLIKTRGQQVTLSCSPISGHRSVSWYQQTPGQGLQFLFEYFSETQRNKGNFPGRFSGRQFSNSRSEMNVSTLELGDSALYLCASSLAGGENSPLHFGNGTRLTVT.

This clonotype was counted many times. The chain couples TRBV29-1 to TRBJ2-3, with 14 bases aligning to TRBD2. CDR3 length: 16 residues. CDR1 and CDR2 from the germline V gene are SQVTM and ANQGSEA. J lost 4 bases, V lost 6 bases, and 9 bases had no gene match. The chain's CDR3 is CSVTGTSGSGPDTQYF. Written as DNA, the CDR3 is TGCAGCGTAACCGGGACTAGCGGGAGTGGGCCAGATACGCAGTATTTT.

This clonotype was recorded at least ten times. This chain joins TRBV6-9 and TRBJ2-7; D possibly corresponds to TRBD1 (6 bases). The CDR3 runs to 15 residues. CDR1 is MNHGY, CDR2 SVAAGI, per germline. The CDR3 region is CAQDPYRAASYEQYV. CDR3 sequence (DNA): TGTGCACAAGACCCCTACAGGGCTGCGTCCTACGAGCAGTACGTC.

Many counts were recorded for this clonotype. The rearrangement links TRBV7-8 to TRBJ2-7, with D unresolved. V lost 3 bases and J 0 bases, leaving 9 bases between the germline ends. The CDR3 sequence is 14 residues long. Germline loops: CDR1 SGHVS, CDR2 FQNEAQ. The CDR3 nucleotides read TGTGCCAGCAGCTTTGGGCGGTTCTCCTACGAGCAGTACTTC. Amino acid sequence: CASSFGRFSYEQYF. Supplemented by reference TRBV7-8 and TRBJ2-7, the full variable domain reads GAGVSQSPRYKVAKRGQDVALRCDPISGHVSLFWYQQALGQGPEFLTYFQNEAQLDKSGLPSDRFFAERPEGSVSTLKIQRTQQEDSAVYLCASSFGRFSYEQYFGPGTRLTVT.

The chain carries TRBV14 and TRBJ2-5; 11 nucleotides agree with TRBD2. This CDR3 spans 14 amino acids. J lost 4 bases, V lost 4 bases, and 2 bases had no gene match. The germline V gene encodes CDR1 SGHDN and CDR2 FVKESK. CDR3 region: CASSPGLAAETQYF. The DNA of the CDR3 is TGTGCCAGCAGCCCGGGACTAGCGGCAGAGACCCAGTACTTC.

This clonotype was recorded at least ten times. CDR3: CASSLGWTSVVTGEQFF. For the CDR3, the DNA is TGTGCCAGCAGCTTAGGTTGGACTAGCGTAGTTACTGGCGAGCAGTTCTTC. V and J are TRBV7-2 and TRBJ2-1, with 9 bases lining up with TRBD2. This CDR3 contains 17 residues. V trimming: 1 base; J trimming: 10 bases; junction bases outside the gene matches: 14. The germline V gene has CDR1 SGHTA and CDR2 FQGNSA.

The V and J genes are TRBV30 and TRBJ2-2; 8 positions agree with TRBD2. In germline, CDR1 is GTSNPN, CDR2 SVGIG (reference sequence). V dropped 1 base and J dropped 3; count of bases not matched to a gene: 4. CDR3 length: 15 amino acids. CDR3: CAWSAGRVDTGELFF. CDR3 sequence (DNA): TGTGCCTGGAGTGCCGGGAGGGTGGACACCGGGGAGCTGTTTTTT.

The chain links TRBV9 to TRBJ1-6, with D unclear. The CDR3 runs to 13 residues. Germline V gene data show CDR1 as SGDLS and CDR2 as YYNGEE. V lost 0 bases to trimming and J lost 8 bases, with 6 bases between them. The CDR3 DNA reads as TGTGCCAGCAGCGTAGGGGAGTATTCACCCCTCCACTTT. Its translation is CASSVGEYSPLHF.

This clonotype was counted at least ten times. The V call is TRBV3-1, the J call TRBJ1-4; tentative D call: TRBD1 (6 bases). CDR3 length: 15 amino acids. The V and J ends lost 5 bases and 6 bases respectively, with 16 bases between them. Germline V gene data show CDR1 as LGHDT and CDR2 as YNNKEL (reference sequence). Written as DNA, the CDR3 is TGTGCCAGCAGCGATACTGGACAGCTATATGAAAAACTGTTTTTT. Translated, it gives CASSDTGQLYEKLFF.

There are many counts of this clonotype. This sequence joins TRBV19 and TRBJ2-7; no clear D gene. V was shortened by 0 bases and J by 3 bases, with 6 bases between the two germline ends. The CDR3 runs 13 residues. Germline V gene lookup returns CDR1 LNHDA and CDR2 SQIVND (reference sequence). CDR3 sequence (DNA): TGTGCCAGTAGTATAGACAGATACTACGAGCAGTACTTC. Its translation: CASSIDRYYEQYF.

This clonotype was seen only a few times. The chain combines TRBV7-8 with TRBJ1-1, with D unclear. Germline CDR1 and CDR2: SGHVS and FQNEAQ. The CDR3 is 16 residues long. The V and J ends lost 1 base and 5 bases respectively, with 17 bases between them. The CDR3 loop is CASSLGSAVRRTEAFF. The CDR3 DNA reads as TGTGCCAGCAGCTTAGGGAGTGCGGTGAGGAGGACTGAAGCTTTCTTT.

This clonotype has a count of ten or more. CDR3 in amino acids: CASSWNRGGTEAFF. CDR3 nucleotides: TGTGCCAGCAGCTGGAACAGGGGTGGGACTGAAGCTTTCTTT. The chain links TRBV7-8 to TRBJ1-1; TRBD1 aligns across 7 bases. The CDR3 extends over 14 amino acids. The J segment lost 5 bases and the V segment lost 4 bases, leaving 7 bases of the junction unmatched. Per the germline V gene, CDR1 is SGHVS and CDR2 is FQNEAQ.

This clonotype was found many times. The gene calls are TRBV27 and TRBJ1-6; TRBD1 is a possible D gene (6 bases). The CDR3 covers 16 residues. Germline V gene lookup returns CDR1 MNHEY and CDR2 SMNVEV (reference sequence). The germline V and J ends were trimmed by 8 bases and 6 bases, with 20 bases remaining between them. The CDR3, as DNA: TGTGCCAGCCGAACCGGGGGGGGCATACCTAATTCACCCCTCCACTTT. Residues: CASRTGGGIPNSPLHF.

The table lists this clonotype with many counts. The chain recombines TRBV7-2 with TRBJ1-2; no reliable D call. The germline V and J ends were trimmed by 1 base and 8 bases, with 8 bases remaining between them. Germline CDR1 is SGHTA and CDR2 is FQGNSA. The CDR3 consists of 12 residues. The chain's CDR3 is CASSLVVEGYTF. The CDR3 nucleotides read TGTGCCAGCAGCTTAGTAGTAGAAGGCTACACCTTC.

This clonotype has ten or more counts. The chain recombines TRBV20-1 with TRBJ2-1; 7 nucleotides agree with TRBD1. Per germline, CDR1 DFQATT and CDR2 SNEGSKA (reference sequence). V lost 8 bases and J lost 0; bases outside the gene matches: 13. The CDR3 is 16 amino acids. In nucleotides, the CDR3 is TGCAGTTCACAAAGGGGGCAAACGAGCTCCTACAATGAGCAGTTCTTC. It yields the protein CSSQRGQTSSYNEQFF.

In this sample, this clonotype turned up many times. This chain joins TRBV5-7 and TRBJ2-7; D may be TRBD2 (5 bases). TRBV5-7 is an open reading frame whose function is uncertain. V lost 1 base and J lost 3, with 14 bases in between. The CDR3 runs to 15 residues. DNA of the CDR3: TGTGCCAGCAGCTTGTGGACTTCACGATGCTACGAGCAGTACGTC. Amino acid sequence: CASSLWTSRCYEQYV.

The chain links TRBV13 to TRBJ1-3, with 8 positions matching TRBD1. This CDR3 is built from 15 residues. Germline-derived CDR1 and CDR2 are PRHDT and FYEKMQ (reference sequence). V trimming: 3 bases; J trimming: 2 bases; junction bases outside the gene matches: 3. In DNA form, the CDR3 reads TGTGCCAGCAGCTTTGAACAGGGGGCTGGAAACACCATATATTTT. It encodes CASSFEQGAGNTIYF. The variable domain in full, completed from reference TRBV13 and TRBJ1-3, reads AAGVIQSPRHLIKEKRETATLKCYPIPRHDTVYWYQQGPGQDPQFLISFYEKMQSDKGSIPDRFSAQQFSDYHSELNMSSLELGDSALYFCASSFEQGAGNTIYFGEGSWLTVV.

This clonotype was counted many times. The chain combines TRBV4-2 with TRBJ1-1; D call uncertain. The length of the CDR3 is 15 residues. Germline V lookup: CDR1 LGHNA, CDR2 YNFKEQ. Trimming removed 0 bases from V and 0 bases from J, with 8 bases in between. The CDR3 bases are TGTGCCAGCAGCCAAGAAAGTGGCATGAACACTGAAGCTTTCTTT. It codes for CASSQESGMNTEAFF.

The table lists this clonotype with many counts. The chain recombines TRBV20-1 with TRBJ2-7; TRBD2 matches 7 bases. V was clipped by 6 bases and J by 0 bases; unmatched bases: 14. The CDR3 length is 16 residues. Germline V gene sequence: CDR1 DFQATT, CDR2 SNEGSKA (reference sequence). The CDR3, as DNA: TGCAGTGCCCTATCGCCGTCGGGAGGTATCTCCTACGAGCAGTACTTC. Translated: CSALSPSGGISYEQYF.

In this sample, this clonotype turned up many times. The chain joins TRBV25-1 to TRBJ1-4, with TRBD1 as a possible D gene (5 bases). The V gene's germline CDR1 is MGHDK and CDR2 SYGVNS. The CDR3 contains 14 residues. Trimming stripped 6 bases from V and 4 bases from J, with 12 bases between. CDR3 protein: CASRSGYGNEKLFF. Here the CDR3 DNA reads TGTGCCAGCAGATCAGGGTATGGTAATGAAAAACTGTTTTTT.

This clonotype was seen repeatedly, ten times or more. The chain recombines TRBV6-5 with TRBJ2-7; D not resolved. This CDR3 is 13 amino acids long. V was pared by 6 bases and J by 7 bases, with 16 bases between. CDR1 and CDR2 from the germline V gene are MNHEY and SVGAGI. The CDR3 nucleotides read TGTGCCAGCAGGACCTCGGGCTCCCCAGAGCAGTACTTC. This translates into CASRTSGSPEQYF.

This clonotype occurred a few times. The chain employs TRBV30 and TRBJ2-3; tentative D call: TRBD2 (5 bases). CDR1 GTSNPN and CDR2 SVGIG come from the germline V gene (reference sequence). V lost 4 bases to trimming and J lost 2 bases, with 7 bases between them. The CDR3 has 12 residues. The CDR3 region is CAWTGNTDTQYF. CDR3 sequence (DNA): TGTGCCTGGACGGGAAACACAGATACGCAGTATTTT.

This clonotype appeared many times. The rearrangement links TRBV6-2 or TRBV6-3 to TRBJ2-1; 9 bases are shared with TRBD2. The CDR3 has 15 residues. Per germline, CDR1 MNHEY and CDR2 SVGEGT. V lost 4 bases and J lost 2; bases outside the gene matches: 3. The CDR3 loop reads CASSFPSGAYNEQFF. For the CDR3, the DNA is TGTGCCAGCAGTTTTCCTAGCGGGGCCTACAATGAGCAGTTCTTC.

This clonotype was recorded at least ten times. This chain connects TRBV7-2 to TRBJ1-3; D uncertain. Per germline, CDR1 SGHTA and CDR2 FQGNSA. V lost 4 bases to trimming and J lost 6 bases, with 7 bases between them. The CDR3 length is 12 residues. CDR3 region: CASSWTANTIYF. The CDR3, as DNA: TGTGCCAGCAGCTGGACCGCAAACACCATATATTTT.

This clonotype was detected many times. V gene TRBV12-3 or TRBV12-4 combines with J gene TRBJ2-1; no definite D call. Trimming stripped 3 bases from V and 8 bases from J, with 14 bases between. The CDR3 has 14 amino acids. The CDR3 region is CASSLGQKVDEQFF. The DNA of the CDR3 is TGTGCCAGCAGTTTGGGCCAAAAGGTCGATGAGCAGTTCTTC.

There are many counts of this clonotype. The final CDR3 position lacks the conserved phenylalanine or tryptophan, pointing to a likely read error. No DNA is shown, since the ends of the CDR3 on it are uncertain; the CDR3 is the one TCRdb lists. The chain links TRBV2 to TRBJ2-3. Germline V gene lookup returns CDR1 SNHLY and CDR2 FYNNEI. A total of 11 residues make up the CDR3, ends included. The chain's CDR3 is CASSEAILLTG.

CDR3 sequence: CASSLELVGGETQYF. The CDR3 DNA sequence: TGTGCCAGCAGCTTGGAGCTAGTAGGAGGGGAGACCCAGTACTTC. The V call is TRBV5-6, the J call TRBJ2-5; the D gene is possibly TRBD2 (6 bases). Germline CDR1 is SGHDT and CDR2 is YYEEEE. Trimming took off 0 bases at V and 5 bases at J, with 14 bases between the two ends. This CDR3 is built from 15 residues.

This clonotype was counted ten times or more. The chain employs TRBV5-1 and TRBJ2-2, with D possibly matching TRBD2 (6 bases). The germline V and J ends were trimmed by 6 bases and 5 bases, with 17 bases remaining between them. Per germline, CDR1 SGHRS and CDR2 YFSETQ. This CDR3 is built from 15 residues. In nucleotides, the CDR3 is TGCGCCAGCAATGAACCGGGAGCGAGTACCGGGGAGCTGTTTTTT. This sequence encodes CASNEPGASTGELFF.